The T cell receptor (beta chain) described here comes from a study of blood T cell repertoires in COVID-19. At the level of the study: Samples representing acute and convalescent COVID-19 were sourced from the United States, Italy and Spain. PBMCs, B-cell-depleted T cells, or T cells were the source of the cDNA or gDNA that made up the material.

Authors' data handling: Reference gene primer amplification in the assay estimated nucleated cell counts. Using immunoSEQ multiplex PCR, the repertoire was profiled, and TCRdb retains in-frame clones only, with some absent. Clone size and the V and J calls come from that table; the DNA yielded D and trimming. The table includes 180,000 or so clones, around 88% detected once. The V end was cut by 2 bases, the J end by 10 bases, with 15 bases between. CDR1 and CDR2 from the germline V gene are SGHTA and FQGNSA. CDR3 length: 14 residues. Recruits, aged 18 to 89 years, lived in some 25 US areas. Input material: PBMCs or T cells enriched from blood (not recorded which). The origin of this receptor is a woman in her thirties who had recovered from COVID-19. The chain has TRBV7-2 and TRBJ2-4, with a tentative D call TRBD2 (5 bases). The CDR3 spells CASSLLRTPPIQYF. CDR3 in DNA: TGTGCCAGCAGCTTACTTCGGACTCCACCAATTCAGTACTTC. The entire variable domain, with the rest obtained from reference TRBV7-2 and TRBJ2-4, is as follows: GAGVSQSPSNKVTEKGKDVELRCDPISGHTALYWYRQSLGQGLEFLIYFQGNSAPDKSGLPSDRFSAERTGGSVSTLTIQRTQQEDSAVYLCASSLLRTPPIQYFGAGTRLSVL.